Sequencing of this T cell receptor beta chain was carried out in a study of T cell responses to AZD1222 COVID-19 vaccine. The method was immunoSEQ multiplex PCR; TCRdb's version includes in-frame clones alone and lacks a portion of them. Of 95,000 to 150,000 clones detected, around 87% appear once; the ten largest clones hold 10%. In germline, CDR1 is SGHTA, CDR2 FQGTGA. The CDR3 has 14 residues. J was trimmed by 6 bases and V by 2 bases; bases with no gene match: 5. Specimen: peripheral blood, collected on day 0 of AZD1222 vaccination. The rearrangement links TRBV7-3 to TRBJ1-2; 8 nucleotides match TRBD1. This receptor was taken from an adult in good health. CDR3 nucleotide sequence: TGTGCCAGCAGCTTAGGACAGGGAGTTGATGGCTACACCTTC. As protein: CASSLGQGVDGYTF.